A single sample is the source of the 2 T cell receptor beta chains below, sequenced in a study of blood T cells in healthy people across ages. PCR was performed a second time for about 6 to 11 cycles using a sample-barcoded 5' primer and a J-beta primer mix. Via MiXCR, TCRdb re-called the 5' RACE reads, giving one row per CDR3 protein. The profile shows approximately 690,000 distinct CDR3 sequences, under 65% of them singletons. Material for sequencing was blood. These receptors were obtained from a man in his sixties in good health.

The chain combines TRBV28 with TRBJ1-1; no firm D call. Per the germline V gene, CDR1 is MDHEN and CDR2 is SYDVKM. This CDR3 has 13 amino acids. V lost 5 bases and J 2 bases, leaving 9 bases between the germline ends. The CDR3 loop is CASSRQANTEAFF. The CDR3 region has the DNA TGTGCCAGCAGTAGACAAGCAAACACTGAAGCTTTCTTT.

CDR3 residues: CAISERDTQYF. CDR3 coding DNA: TGTGCCATCAGTGAGAGGGATACGCAGTATTTT. The gene calls are TRBV10-3 and TRBJ2-3; D is undetermined. V was pared by 2 bases and J by 6 bases, with 3 bases between. Looked up from germline, CDR1 is ENHRY and CDR2 is SYGVKD. This CDR3 region has 11 residues.